This T cell receptor beta chain was recovered during a study of blood T cell repertoires in COVID-19. Whole-study context: T cells, B-cell-depleted T cells, or PBMCs provided the cDNA or gDNA that served as material.

The CDR3 is made up of 15 amino acids. Between the trimmed V and J ends, which lost 4 bases and 7 bases, there was a span of 14 bases. Germline V lookup: CDR1 SGHDN, CDR2 FVKESK. Data came from immunoSEQ multiplex PCR; TCRdb stores just in-frame clones and leaves some out. The table has a few hundred thousand clones, more than 75% seen once. This receptor was identified in a man between 45 and 60 years old with acute or convalescent COVID-19. The specimen was peripheral blood. The chain is built from TRBV14 and TRBJ1-6; weak D call: TRBD1 (6 bases). CDR3 DNA sequence: TGTGCCAGCAGCCCCCCAGGGGTGAGGAATTCACCCCTCCACTTT. Residues: CASSPPGVRNSPLHF.